This TCR beta chain came from a study of blood T cells in healthy people across ages. Study results and caveats: Diversity of TCR beta per million T cells declined in a roughly linear way with age.

Germline lookup yields CDR1 MDHEN and CDR2 SYDVKM. V lost 6 bases, J lost 7 bases, and 15 bases lay in between. The CDR3 loop spans 13 amino acids. Every donor gave 9 to 10 milliliters of peripheral blood. This clonotype was picked up a small number of times. Its matching antigen is unknown. Alongside a J-beta primer mix, a sample-barcoded 5' primer served in a second PCR lasting about 6 to 11 cycles. Carrying 12 random nucleotides, a template-switch adaptor labeled each individual cDNA molecule. TCRdb reprocessed the 5' RACE reads via MiXCR and lists one record per CDR3 protein. The sample contains around 2 million distinct CDR3 sequences, about 39% of which appear only once.

This receptor was identified in a human donor in good health. Material: blood. The chain has TRBV28 and TRBJ1-2; D gene unclear. The CDR3 bases are TGTGCCAGCAGGGTACACTCTACGCCTGGCTACACCTTC. Translation: CASRVHSTPGYTF.